Listed below are T cell receptor beta chains from one sample, sequenced in a study of lymphopenia after photon versus proton radiotherapy. The protocol was immunoSEQ multiplex PCR, while the TCRdb copy is restricted to in-frame clones and leaves out a portion. The profile shows some 27,000 clones, approximately 85% of them singletons. Sample: peripheral blood, taken from a patient treated with photon-based radiotherapy. The receptor set was obtained from a man aged 50 or older with gastric cancer. Each CDR3 is given with its conserved first and last residue. The order of the fields is D gene, V gene, clone size, J gene, CDR3 protein, CDR3 DNA. A D gene is named only where the DNA matches it firmly. The size field is filled for only some rows; it gives once, few, many or a size class.

>NA|TRBV9|NA|TRBJ2-3
CASSVEGRRTDTQYF
TGTGCCAGCAGCGTAGAAGGACGTCGCACAGATACGCAGTATTTT
>NA|TRBV27|NA|TRBJ2-2
CASSLLSGGQLFF
TGTGCCAGCAGTTTACTTTCGGGGGGCCAGCTGTTTTTT
>NA|TRBV5-4|NA|TRBJ1-1
CASSLVGLNEAFF
TGTGCCAGCAGCTTGGTAGGTCTGAATGAAGCTTTCTTT
>TRBD1|TRBV4-2|NA|TRBJ2-5
CASSRTGGQETQYF
TGTGCCAGCAGTCGGACAGGGGGTCAAGAGACCCAGTACTTC
>TRBD2|TRBV9|NA|TRBJ2-3
CASSVATRGGAADTQYF
TGTGCCAGCAGCGTAGCTACTCGCGGGGGGGCCGCTGATACGCAGTATTTT
>NA|TRBV5-1|NA|TRBJ1-2
CASSLGPSDYGYTF
TGCGCCAGCAGCTTGGGGCCGTCGGATTATGGCTACACCTTC
>NA|TRBV30|NA|TRBJ2-2
CAWSNMGELFF
TGTGCCTGGAGTAATATGGGGGAGCTGTTTTTT
>NA|TRBV11-1|NA|TRBJ2-7
CASSLLESYEQYF
TGTGCCAGCAGCTTGTTAGAATCCTACGAGCAGTACTTC
>NA|TRBV5-1|NA|TRBJ2-2
CASSTGHANTGELFF
TGCGCCAGCAGCACCGGACACGCGAACACCGGGGAGCTGTTTTTT
>TRBD1|TRBV5-1|NA|TRBJ1-1
CASRINHQGDTEAFF
TGCGCCAGCAGGATCAACCATCAGGGGGACACTGAAGCTTTCTTT
>NA|TRBV29-1|NA|TRBJ2-7
CSARGTSNEQYF
TGCAGCGCGAGGGGGACATCCAACGAGCAGTACTTC
>NA|TRBV14|NA|TRBJ2-1
CASSPRLVGNNEQFF
TGTGCCAGCAGCCCCCGACTAGTGGGGAACAATGAGCAGTTCTTC
>TRBD1|TRBV23-1|NA|TRBJ2-5
CASSHPGDREETQYF
TGCGCCAGCAGTCACCCAGGGGACAGGGAAGAGACCCAGTACTTC
>TRBD1|TRBV12-5|NA|TRBJ2-6
CASGAGTGWANVLTF
TGTGCTAGTGGCGCCGGGACAGGGTGGGCCAACGTCCTGACTTTC
>TRBD2|TRBV30|few|TRBJ2-2
CAWTIGLAGGRNTGELFF
TGTGCCTGGACAATCGGACTAGCGGGGGGTCGGAACACCGGGGAGCTGTTTTTT
>NA|TRBV7-6|few|TRBJ1-5
CASSTGNQPQHF
TGTGCCAGCAGCACAGGGAATCAGCCCCAGCATTTT
>NA|TRBV5-5|large|TRBJ2-7
CASSYDYEQYF
TGTGCCAGCAGCTACGACTACGAGCAGTACTTC
>TRBD2|TRBV29-1|NA|TRBJ2-1
CSFPRASGGNEQFF
TGCAGCTTCCCCCGGGCTAGCGGGGGGAATGAGCAGTTCTTC
>NA|TRBV27|NA|TRBJ1-1
CASSFSRKNTEAFF
TGTGCCAGCAGTTTCTCCAGGAAGAACACTGAAGCTTTCTTT
>NA|TRBV19|once|TRBJ2-1
CASSIDLRGRNNEQFF
TGTGCCAGTAGTATAGATCTACGGGGGAGAAACAATGAGCAGTTCTTC
>TRBD1|TRBV7-6|NA|TRBJ1-2
CASSLATGRANYGYTF
TGTGCCAGCAGCTTAGCGACAGGGAGAGCTAACTATGGCTACACCTTC
>NA|TRBV14|NA|TRBJ1-2
CASSQGYLSSYGYTF
TGTGCCAGCAGCCAAGGCTATCTCTCCAGCTATGGCTACACCTTC
>NA|TRBV9|NA|TRBJ2-5
CASSVGGNRIQETQYF
TGTGCCAGCAGCGTAGGGGGCAACCGCATACAAGAGACCCAGTACTTC
>TRBD1|TRBV29-1|NA|TRBJ1-1
CSAWDRGNTEAFF
TGCAGCGCTTGGGACAGGGGGAACACTGAAGCTTTCTTT
>NA|TRBV7-9|NA|TRBJ2-5
CASSWGAETQYF
TGTGCCAGCAGCTGGGGGGCGGAGACCCAGTACTTC
>TRBD1|TRBV7-4|NA|TRBJ1-5
CASTLGQGSNQPQHF
TGTGCCAGCACCCTCGGACAGGGAAGCAATCAGCCCCAGCATTTT
>NA|TRBV6-5|NA|TRBJ2-2
CASSYGGTTGELFF
TGTGCCAGCAGTTACGGAGGCACGACCGGGGAGCTGTTTTTT
>TRBD1|TRBV19|once|TRBJ2-4
CASSGDRGGTKNIQYF
TGTGCCAGTAGTGGGGACAGGGGGGGAACCAAAAACATTCAGTACTTC
>TRBD1|TRBV11-2|NA|TRBJ2-5
CASSVNRGRQETQYF
TGTGCCAGCAGTGTGAACAGGGGGCGGCAAGAGACCCAGTACTTC
>TRBD1|TRBV4-1|NA|TRBJ2-1
CASSQRDRANEQFF
TGCGCCAGCAGCCAACGGGACAGGGCAAATGAGCAGTTCTTC
>TRBD2|TRBV7-9|NA|TRBJ2-2
CASTLWTSGGAATGELFF
TGTGCCAGCACCCTATGGACTAGCGGGGGGGCGGCCACCGGGGAGCTGTTTTTT
>TRBD2|TRBV19|NA|TRBJ2-3
CASSPPPLAVVLYF
TGTGCCAGTAGTCCACCCCCCCTAGCGGTAGTACTGTATTTT
>NA|TRBV6-1|NA|TRBJ1-1
CASSNYENTEAFF
TGTGCCAGCAGCAACTACGAGAACACTGAAGCTTTCTTT
>NA|TRBV5-6|NA|TRBJ2-5
CASRPQGSETQYF
TGTGCCAGCCGACCCCAGGGATCAGAGACCCAGTACTTC
>TRBD1|TRBV12-5|NA|TRBJ2-7
CASGRRDRLTYEQYF
TGTGCTAGTGGTCGTCGGGACAGATTAACCTACGAGCAGTACTTC
>TRBD1|TRBV2|once|TRBJ1-6
CASSEQQGGYNSPLHF
TGTGCCAGCAGTGAACAGCAGGGGGGCTATAATTCACCCCTCCACTTT
>NA|TRBV19|NA|TRBJ2-5
CASSIDRTVETQYF
TGTGCCAGTAGTATAGACCGGACAGTGGAGACCCAGTACTTC
>NA|TRBV6-1|NA|TRBJ2-1
CASTMTEEQFF
TGTGCCAGCACCATGACAGAGGAGCAGTTCTTC
>TRBD1|TRBV27|NA|TRBJ2-3
CASSPIPGQGTDTQYF
TGTGCCAGCAGTCCGATTCCGGGACAGGGGACAGATACGCAGTATTTT
>NA|TRBV25-1|NA|TRBJ2-3
CATIGPFGTDTQYF
TGTGCCACCATAGGGCCGTTTGGCACAGATACGCAGTATTTT
>NA|TRBV29-1|NA|TRBJ2-2
CSVKQGTNTGELFF
TGCAGCGTAAAACAGGGTACGAACACCGGGGAGCTGTTTTTT
>TRBD1|TRBV11-2|few|TRBJ1-6
CASSSSGTGGKSPLHF
TGTGCCAGCAGCTCGTCCGGGACAGGGGGCAAGTCACCCCTCCACTTT
>NA|TRBV7-9|NA|TRBJ1-3
CASSFGAGNTIYF
TGTGCCAGCAGCTTTGGGGCAGGAAACACCATATATTTT
>NA|TRBV11-2|NA|TRBJ1-3
CASSLTGSGNTIYF
TGTGCCAGCAGCTTAACAGGCTCTGGAAACACCATATATTTT
>NA|TRBV2|NA|TRBJ1-2
CASTLSGYGYTF
TGTGCCAGCACTCTTTCAGGCTATGGCTACACCTTC
>NA|TRBV19|NA|TRBJ1-5
CASSSWPGDSRNQPQHF
TGTGCCAGTTCTAGCTGGCCAGGGGATTCGCGCAATCAGCCCCAGCATTTT
>NA|TRBV4-1|NA|TRBJ2-5
CASSQDWGQGDETQYF
TGCGCCAGCAGCCAAGATTGGGGTCAGGGAGATGAGACCCAGTACTTC
>NA|TRBV11-2|few|TRBJ1-4
CASSLDRAVYEKLFF
TGTGCCAGCAGCTTAGACAGGGCGGTATATGAAAAACTGTTTTTT
>NA|TRBV5-1|few|TRBJ1-6
CASSLGADRSSPLHF
TGCGCCAGCAGCTTGGGGGCAGATCGGTCCTCACCCCTCCACTTT
>NA|TRBV4-3|NA|TRBJ2-1
CASSQSGETEQFF
TGCGCCAGCAGCCAATCGGGGGAGACTGAGCAGTTCTTC
>TRBD1|TRBV10-3|once|TRBJ2-7
CANSGQGATYEQYF
TGTGCCAATTCGGGACAGGGGGCAACCTACGAGCAGTACTTC
>NA|TRBV6-5|NA|TRBJ1-2
CASTPASNYGYTF
TGTGCCAGCACCCCGGCCAGTAACTATGGCTACACCTTC
>NA|TRBV21-1|NA|TRBJ1-5
CASSPGILEEVGNQPQHF
TGTGCCAGCAGCCCCGGGATCCTGGAAGAAGTTGGCAATCAGCCCCAGCATTTT
>NA|TRBV7-3|NA|TRBJ2-1
CASSSQLSGVDEQFF
TGTGCCAGCAGCTCGCAACTCTCAGGGGTGGATGAGCAGTTCTTC
>NA|TRBV7-8|once|TRBJ2-5
CASSLADTGPTQYF
TGTGCCAGCAGCTTAGCTGACACAGGGCCGACCCAGTACTTC